This T cell receptor (beta chain) is drawn from a study of blood T cell repertoires in COVID-19. Across the whole study: COVID-19 samples collected from the United States, Italy and Spain covered acute and convalescent phases. T cells, B-cell-depleted T cells, or PBMCs supplied cDNA or gDNA.

Original processing notes: Amplifying reference gene primers gave estimates of nucleated cell counts. The assay was immunoSEQ multiplex PCR, and TCRdb's table has in-frame clones only and misses some. That table furnishes V, J and clone size, whereas the DNA furnished D and trimming. The sample lists about 220,000 clones; approximately 84% were seen once. Material for sequencing was peripheral blood. This receptor was obtained from a woman aged 30 to 39 who had recovered from COVID-19.

The CDR3 protein is CASSPGGSVYNEQFF. DNA for the CDR3: TGTGCCAGCAGCCCCGGGGGGAGTGTCTACAATGAGCAGTTCTTC. The V call is TRBV11-2, the J call TRBJ2-1; 7 bases agree with TRBD2. Germline V gives CDR1 SGHAT, CDR2 FQNNGV. This CDR3 is 15 amino acids long. V lost 5 bases and J lost 3; bases outside the gene matches: 7.